Detailed here is one T cell receptor (beta chain). The antigen remains undetermined. This entry comes from a study of T cells in tuberculosis. Study-wide results and caveats: A GMM-specific repertoire classifier reached about 90% accuracy, AUROC over 0.85. The TCR-beta difference was not significant; alpha differences partly reflected length.

The assay was immunoSEQ multiplex PCR, and TCRdb's table has in-frame clones only and misses some. The table has about 36,000 clones, 93% seen once. Germline trimming cut 1 base from V and 6 bases from J; bases unmatched to any gene: 6. CDR3 size: 16 residues. Germline V gene sequence: CDR1 MGHRA, CDR2 YSYEKL. V gene TRBV4-1 combines with J gene TRBJ2-1; TRBD1 matches 10 bases. Input material: PBMCs. This TCR was recovered from a donor aged 10-30 years with latent tuberculosis or without tuberculosis infection. The CDR3 DNA follows: TGCGCCAGCAGCCAAGGAGACAGGGGGCGCTTCAATGAGCAGTTCTTC. Protein product: CASSQGDRGRFNEQFF.